The present TCR beta chain was sequenced within a study of CD8+CD57+ T cells in acquired aplastic anemia. Background on the study: DNA recovered from sorted CD4+ and CD8+ cells had a mean of 3.2 ug. Broader study findings: Fewer than 30 CD8+ CDR3 sequences were shared between patients and controls.

CDR3 and TCR beta VDJ profiling relied on a genomic DNA template. One entry per CDR3 protein results from TCRdb running MiXCR on the reads. There are 150,000 to 180,000 distinct CDR3 sequences in the sample; about 50% occur only once, and approximately 12% lies in the top ten. Patients chosen for sequencing had CD8+CD57+ cells that had expanded, as shown by flow cytometry. The blood sampling took place in patients who had so far received no therapy. The CDR3 contains 13 residues. V dropped 5 bases and J dropped 1 base, with 9 bases sitting between them. The germline gives CDR1 SGHTA, CDR2 FQGNSA. A note on this clonotype: Its target is unknown.

Sequenced: sorted CD4+, CD8+, or CD8+CD57+ T cells (not recorded which) from PBMCs. This chain uses TRBV7-2 with TRBJ2-7; D is ambiguous. The sequence was obtained from a human donor with aplastic anemia. The CDR3 coding sequence is TGTGCCAGCAGCCCTAAAACGTCCTACGAGCAGTACTTC. It encodes CASSPKTSYEQYF.